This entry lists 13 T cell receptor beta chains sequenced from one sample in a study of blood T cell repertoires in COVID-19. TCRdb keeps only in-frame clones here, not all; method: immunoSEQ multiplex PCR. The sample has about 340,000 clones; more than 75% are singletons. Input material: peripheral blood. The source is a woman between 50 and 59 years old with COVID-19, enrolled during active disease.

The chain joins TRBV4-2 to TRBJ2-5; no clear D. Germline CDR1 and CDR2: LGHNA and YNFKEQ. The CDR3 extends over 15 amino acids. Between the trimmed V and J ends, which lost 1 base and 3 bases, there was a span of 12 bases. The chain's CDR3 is CASSQGFGDKETQYF. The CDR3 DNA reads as TGTGCCAGCAGCCAAGGCTTTGGTGACAAAGAGACCCAGTACTTC.

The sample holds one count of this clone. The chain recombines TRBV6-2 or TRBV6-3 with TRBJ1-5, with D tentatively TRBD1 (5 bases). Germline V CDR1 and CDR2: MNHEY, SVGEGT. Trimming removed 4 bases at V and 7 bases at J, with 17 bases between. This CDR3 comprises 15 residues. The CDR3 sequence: CASSWDGGSGQPQHF. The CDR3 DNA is TGTGCCAGCAGTTGGGACGGGGGGAGCGGACAGCCCCAGCATTTT.

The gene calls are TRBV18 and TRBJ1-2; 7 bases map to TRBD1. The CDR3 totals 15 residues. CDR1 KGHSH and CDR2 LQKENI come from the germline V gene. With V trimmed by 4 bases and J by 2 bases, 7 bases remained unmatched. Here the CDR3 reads CASSHTDRANYGYTF. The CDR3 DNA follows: TGTGCCAGCTCACACACTGACAGGGCCAACTATGGCTACACCTTC.

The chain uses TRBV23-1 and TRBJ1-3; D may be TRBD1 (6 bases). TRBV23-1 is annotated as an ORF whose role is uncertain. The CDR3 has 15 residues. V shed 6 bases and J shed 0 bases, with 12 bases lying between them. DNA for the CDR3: TGCGCCAGCAGAACAGACAGGATCTCTGGAAACACCATATATTTT. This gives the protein CASRTDRISGNTIYF.

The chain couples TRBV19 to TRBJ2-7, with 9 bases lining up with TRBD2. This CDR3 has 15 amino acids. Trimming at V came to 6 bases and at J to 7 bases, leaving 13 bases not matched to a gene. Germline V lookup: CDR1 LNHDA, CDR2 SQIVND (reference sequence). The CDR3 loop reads CASRGEREDLPEQYF. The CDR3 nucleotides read TGTGCCAGTAGGGGGGAGCGGGAGGACCTCCCAGAGCAGTACTTC.

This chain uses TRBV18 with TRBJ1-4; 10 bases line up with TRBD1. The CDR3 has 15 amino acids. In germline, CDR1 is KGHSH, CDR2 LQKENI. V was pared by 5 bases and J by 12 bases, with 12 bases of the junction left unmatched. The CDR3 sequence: CASSRDRGPRVELFF. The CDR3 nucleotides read TGTGCCAGCTCAAGGGACAGGGGACCGCGGGTCGAACTGTTTTTT.

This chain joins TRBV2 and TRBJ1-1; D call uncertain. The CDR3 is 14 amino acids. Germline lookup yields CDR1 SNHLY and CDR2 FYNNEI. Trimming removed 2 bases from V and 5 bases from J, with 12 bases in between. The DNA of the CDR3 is TGTGCCAGCAGTGAAACAGTGAGACGGACTGAAGCTTTCTTT. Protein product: CASSETVRRTEAFF.

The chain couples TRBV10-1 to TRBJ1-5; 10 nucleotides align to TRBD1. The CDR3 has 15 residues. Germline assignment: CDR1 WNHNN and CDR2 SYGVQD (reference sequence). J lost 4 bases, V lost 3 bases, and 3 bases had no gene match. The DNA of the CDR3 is TGCGCCAGCAGTGAAGACAGGGGGCCGAATCAGCCCCAGCATTTT. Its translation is CASSEDRGPNQPQHF.

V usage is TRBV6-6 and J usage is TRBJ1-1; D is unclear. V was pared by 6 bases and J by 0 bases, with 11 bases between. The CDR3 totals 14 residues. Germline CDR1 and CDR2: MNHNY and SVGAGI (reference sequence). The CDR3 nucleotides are TGTGCCAGCAGCCGGGAAGGGATGAACACTGAAGCTTTCTTT. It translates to CASSREGMNTEAFF.

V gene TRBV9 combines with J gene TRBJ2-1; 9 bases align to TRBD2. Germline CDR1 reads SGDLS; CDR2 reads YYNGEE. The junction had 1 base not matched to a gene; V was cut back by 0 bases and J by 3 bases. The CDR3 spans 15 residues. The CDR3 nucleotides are TGTGCCAGCAGCGTAGGCGGGAGGGTCTACAATGAGCAGTTCTTC. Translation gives CASSVGGRVYNEQFF.

DNA for the CDR3: TGTGCTAGTGGTTTGGCCCACAATCAGCCCCAGCATTTT. The encoded protein is CASGLAHNQPQHF. The V gene is TRBV12-5, the J gene TRBJ1-5; no reliable D call. Looked up from germline, CDR1 is LGHNT and CDR2 is FRNRAP. The CDR3 consists of 13 residues. With 1 base removed from V and 3 bases from J, the gap between germline ends came to 4 bases.

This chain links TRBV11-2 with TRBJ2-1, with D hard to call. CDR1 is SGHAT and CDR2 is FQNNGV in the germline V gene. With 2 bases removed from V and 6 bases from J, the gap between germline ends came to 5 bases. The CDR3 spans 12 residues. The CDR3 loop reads CASSLLANEQFF. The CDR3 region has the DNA TGTGCCAGCAGCTTATTAGCCAATGAGCAGTTCTTC. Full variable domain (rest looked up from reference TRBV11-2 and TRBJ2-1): EAGVAQSPRYKIIEKRQSVAFWCNPISGHATLYWYQQILGQGPKLLIQFQNNGVVDDSQLPKDRFSAERLKGVDSTLKIQPAKLEDSAVYLCASSLLANEQFFGPGTRLTVL.

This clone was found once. In DNA, the CDR3 is TGCAGCGTAAAGACAGAGAACTATGGCTACACCTTC. This gives the protein CSVKTENYGYTF. V is TRBV29-1 and J is TRBJ1-2; the D gene is possibly TRBD1 (5 bases). The CDR3 runs 12 residues. V shed 6 bases and J shed 2 bases, with 10 bases lying between them. CDR1 is SQVTM and CDR2 is ANQGSEA in the germline V gene. Combining the CDR3 with reference TRBV29-1 and TRBJ1-2 gives the whole variable domain SAVISQKPSRDICQRGTSLTIQCQVDSQVTMMFWYRQQPGQSLTLIATANQGSEATYESGFVIDKFPISRPNLTFSTLTVSNMSPEDSSIYLCSVKTENYGYTFGSGTRLTVV.